This T cell receptor (beta chain) is from a study of T cell changes during pregnancy in multiple sclerosis. The germline gives CDR1 SEHNR, CDR2 FQNEAQ (reference sequence). The CDR3 length is 14 residues. The V and J ends lost 4 bases and 5 bases respectively, with 14 bases between them. Sequencing was performed with immunoSEQ multiplex PCR; in TCRdb, only in-frame clones are kept and a portion is missing. Among roughly 40,000 clones, 75% to 95% were seen once, and the ten largest hold more than 0.4%. This material consisted of CD4+ T cells from peripheral blood mononuclear cells, taken in the third trimester of pregnancy. This TCR was sampled from a female donor with multiple sclerosis, enrolled in a pregnancy study. The chain joins TRBV7-9 to TRBJ2-5; possible D gene TRBD1, 6 bases. The CDR3 nucleotides are TGTGCCAGCAGCTCAATCAGGGGAGATGAGACCCAGTACTTC. It translates to CASSSIRGDETQYF.